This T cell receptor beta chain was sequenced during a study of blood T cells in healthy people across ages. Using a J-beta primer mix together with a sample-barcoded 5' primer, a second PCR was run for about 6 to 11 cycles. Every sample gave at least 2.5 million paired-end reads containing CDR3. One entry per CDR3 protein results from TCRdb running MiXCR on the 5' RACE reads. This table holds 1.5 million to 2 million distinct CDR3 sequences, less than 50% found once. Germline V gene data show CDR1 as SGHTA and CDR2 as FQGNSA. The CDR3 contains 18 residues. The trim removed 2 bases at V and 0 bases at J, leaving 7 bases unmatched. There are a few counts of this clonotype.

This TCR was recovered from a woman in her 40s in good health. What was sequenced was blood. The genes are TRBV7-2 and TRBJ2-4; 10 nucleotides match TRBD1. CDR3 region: CASSLRGQGTVAKNIQYF. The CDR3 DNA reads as TGTGCCAGCAGCTTAAGGGGACAGGGGACCGTAGCCAAAAACATTCAGTACTTC. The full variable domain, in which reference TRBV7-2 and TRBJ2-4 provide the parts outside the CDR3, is GAGVSQSPSNKVTEKGKDVELRCDPISGHTALYWYRQSLGQGLEFLIYFQGNSAPDKSGLPSDRFSAERTGGSVSTLTIQRTQQEDSAVYLCASSLRGQGTVAKNIQYFGAGTRLSVL.